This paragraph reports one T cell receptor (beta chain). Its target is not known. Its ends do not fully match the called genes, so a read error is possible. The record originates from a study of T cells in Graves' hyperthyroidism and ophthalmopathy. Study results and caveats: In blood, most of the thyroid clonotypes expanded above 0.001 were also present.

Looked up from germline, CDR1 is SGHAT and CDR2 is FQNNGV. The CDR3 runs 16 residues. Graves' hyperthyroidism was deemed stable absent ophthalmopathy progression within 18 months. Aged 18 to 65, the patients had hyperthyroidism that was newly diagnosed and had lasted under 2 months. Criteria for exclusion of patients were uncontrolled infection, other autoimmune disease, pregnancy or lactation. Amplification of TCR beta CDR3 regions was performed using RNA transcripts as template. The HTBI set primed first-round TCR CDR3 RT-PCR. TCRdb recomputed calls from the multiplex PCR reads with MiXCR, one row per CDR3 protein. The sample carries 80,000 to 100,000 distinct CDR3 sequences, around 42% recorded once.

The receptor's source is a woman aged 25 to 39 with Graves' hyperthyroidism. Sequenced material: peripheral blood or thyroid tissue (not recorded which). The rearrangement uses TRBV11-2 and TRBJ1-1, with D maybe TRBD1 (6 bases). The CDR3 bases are TGTGCCAGCAGGGGGGCGGGGCGGGATAGGAACTCTGAGGCTTTCTTT. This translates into CASRGAGRDRNSEAFF.